This T cell receptor (beta chain) was obtained from a study of early stage breast cancer tumors. Data came from immunoSEQ multiplex PCR; TCRdb stores just in-frame clones and leaves some out. The sample lists approximately 33,000 clones; over 70% were seen once. Germline CDR1 and CDR2: MNHNS and SASEGT. The CDR3 is 14 amino acids. With 5 bases removed from V and 2 bases from J, the gap between germline ends came to 10 bases. Sequenced sample: blood. V usage is TRBV6-1 and J usage is TRBJ2-1; D possibly uses TRBD1 or TRBD2 (5 bases each). This receptor was taken from a person in their 40s with breast cancer. In DNA form, the CDR3 reads TGTGCCAGCAGTTGGGGCGGGCCCTACAATGAGCAGTTCTTC. Encoded protein: CASSWGGPYNEQFF.